Listed below are T cell receptor beta chains from one sample, sequenced in a study of blood T cell repertoires in COVID-19. The table came from immunoSEQ multiplex PCR; TCRdb's copy has only in-frame clones and leaves some out. The repertoire consists of roughly 250,000 clones, with about 80% occurring once and the leading ten covering roughly a tenth. Sequencing was done on a sample of peripheral blood. These receptors were obtained from a woman older than 75 with acute or convalescent COVID-19. CDR3s leave out the opening cysteine and the closing phenylalanine or tryptophan. Not every row has a clone size; where given, it reads once, few, many or a size class.

j_call: TRBJ2-2
clone_size: few
v_call: TRBV3-1/TRBV3-2
cdr3_aa: ASSLRGAGELF

j_call: TRBJ1-2
clone_size: many
v_call: TRBV6-5
cdr3_aa: ASSYRLGAIRYT

j_call: TRBJ2-2
clone_size: NA
v_call: TRBV27
cdr3_aa: ASSQRGDLTGELF

j_call: TRBJ2-7
clone_size: few
v_call: TRBV9
cdr3_aa: ASSARGLAGDEQY

j_call: TRBJ1-1
clone_size: NA
v_call: TRBV5-1
cdr3_aa: ASSFAGAGPSEAF

j_call: TRBJ1-5
clone_size: NA
v_call: TRBV7-9
cdr3_aa: ASSFEADYQPQH

j_call: TRBJ1-2
clone_size: NA
v_call: TRBV30
cdr3_aa: AWVGLFDRDGYT

j_call: TRBJ1-2
clone_size: NA
v_call: TRBV2
cdr3_aa: ASIIRFNYGYT

j_call: TRBJ1-6
clone_size: few
v_call: TRBV7-9
cdr3_aa: ASSLAPDSIHSPLH

j_call: TRBJ1-2
clone_size: NA
v_call: TRBV6-4
cdr3_aa: ASSGPLMDRRNYGYT

j_call: TRBJ2-7
clone_size: NA
v_call: TRBV30
cdr3_aa: AWSVRREAYEQY

j_call: TRBJ1-2
clone_size: NA
v_call: TRBV3-1/TRBV3-2
cdr3_aa: ASSRLDSTDGYT

j_call: TRBJ2-2
clone_size: NA
v_call: TRBV7-9
cdr3_aa: ASSLLGVNTGELF

j_call: TRBJ1-4
clone_size: NA
v_call: TRBV2
cdr3_aa: ASSPRGDRGKKLF

j_call: TRBJ2-3
clone_size: NA
v_call: TRBV10-3
cdr3_aa: AISTTPDRVSTDTQY

j_call: TRBJ2-3
clone_size: NA
v_call: TRBV5-1
cdr3_aa: ASSSGGLLDTQY

j_call: TRBJ1-4
clone_size: NA
v_call: TRBV5-1
cdr3_aa: ASTVQGREDEKLF

j_call: TRBJ2-7
clone_size: NA
v_call: TRBV9
cdr3_aa: ASSPDSVYEQY

j_call: TRBJ1-1
clone_size: NA
v_call: TRBV19
cdr3_aa: ASRQLPGTEAF

j_call: TRBJ2-3
clone_size: once
v_call: TRBV27
cdr3_aa: ASSLGAGITDTQY

j_call: TRBJ1-6
clone_size: NA
v_call: TRBV4-1
cdr3_aa: ASSQGGTGGSPLH

j_call: TRBJ2-1
clone_size: NA
v_call: TRBV7-2
cdr3_aa: ASRRGTSGGAYEQF

j_call: TRBJ2-4
clone_size: NA
v_call: TRBV9
cdr3_aa: ASSFGQSGIQY

j_call: TRBJ1-2
clone_size: NA
v_call: TRBV7-2
cdr3_aa: ASSPGSGYYGYT

j_call: TRBJ1-1
clone_size: NA
v_call: TRBV10-3
cdr3_aa: AMRQEMNTEAF

j_call: TRBJ1-1
clone_size: NA
v_call: TRBV2
cdr3_aa: ASTGQGRAEAF

j_call: TRBJ1-2
clone_size: NA
v_call: TRBV19
cdr3_aa: ASRRTGGQVGYT

j_call: TRBJ2-5
clone_size: NA
v_call: TRBV7-2
cdr3_aa: ASSLAGGGETQY

j_call: TRBJ2-7
clone_size: NA
v_call: TRBV12-5
cdr3_aa: ASGRESGPGGIYEQY

j_call: TRBJ1-5
clone_size: few
v_call: TRBV28
cdr3_aa: ASNTGLGPQH

j_call: TRBJ2-4
clone_size: NA
v_call: TRBV2
cdr3_aa: ASSLLTGGAENIQY